This is a list of T cell receptor beta chains from one sample in a study of blood T cell repertoires in COVID-19. TCRdb's table, derived via immunoSEQ multiplex PCR, lists solely in-frame clones and lacks some. The top ten clones hold around 3% of a sample with fewer than 200,000 clones, 74% of them seen once. The sequencing input was peripheral blood. The source is a woman older than 75 with acute or convalescent COVID-19. CDR3s include the opening cysteine and the closing phenylalanine or tryptophan. Each record gives: clone size, D gene, J gene, V gene, CDR3 protein. D genes are given only for firm matches. Size tells how often a clone was seen (once, few, many) or the class of an expanded clone, and some rows leave it out.

few TRBD2 TRBJ2-3 TRBV6-5 CASRQAGSTDTQYF
NA TRBD1 TRBJ2-3 TRBV4-2 CASSPSRTGGHTDTQYF
NA TRBD1 TRBJ1-2 TRBV6-2/TRBV6-3 CASSFDRGGYGYTF
few TRBD1 TRBJ2-5 TRBV30 CALQGFETQYF
NA TRBD1 TRBJ2-2 TRBV5-1 CASRQGTTGELFF
NA NA TRBJ1-2 TRBV28 CASMDSYGYTF
NA NA TRBJ1-4 TRBV18 CASSRREKLFF
few NA TRBJ2-7 TRBV6-5 CASSYSLEGEQYF
NA TRBD2 TRBJ2-1 TRBV7-2 CASSWRVASGRGYEQFF
NA NA TRBJ1-5 TRBV27 CASSHNSNQPQHF
NA TRBD2 TRBJ2-1 TRBV5-4 CASSGGLGREQFF
NA NA TRBJ1-1 TRBV19 CASSILGGIEAFF
NA NA TRBJ2-7 TRBV5-4 CASSRAGEQYF
NA TRBD1 TRBJ1-1 TRBV5-5 CASSPLRQGYGAFF
NA NA TRBJ2-1 TRBV7-3 CASSLAGMAGNEQFF
NA TRBD1 TRBJ2-7 TRBV5-1 CASSLGQGGYEQYF
NA NA TRBJ2-1 TRBV11-2 CASSEDGASPNEQFF
NA TRBD2 TRBJ2-1 TRBV14 CASSTGTSGRGEQFF
NA NA TRBJ1-2 TRBV27 CASSSNYGYTF
NA TRBD2 TRBJ2-7 TRBV5-5 CASSPLTSGSSYEQYF
few NA TRBJ2-3 TRBV15 CATSRGQFATDTQYF
NA NA TRBJ1-2 TRBV5-1 CASSSPDGGDGYTF
few NA TRBJ2-7 TRBV12-3/TRBV12-4 CASSFGLYEQYF
NA NA TRBJ1-1 TRBV28 CATSRAGMNTEAFF
NA NA TRBJ2-4 TRBV12-3/TRBV12-4 CASSRDTNIQYF
few NA TRBJ1-2 TRBV19 CASSISGALGYTF
few NA TRBJ1-4 TRBV5-5 CASSRDKEKLFF
once NA TRBJ1-1 TRBV6-5 CASTKMRVGGEAFF
NA NA TRBJ2-1 TRBV28 CASSSYQGNEQFF
few TRBD2 TRBJ2-3 TRBV7-2 CASSLAGEDTQYF
NA NA TRBJ1-6 TRBV7-9 CASSLQGTPTNSPLHF
NA TRBD2 TRBJ2-3 TRBV10-3 CAIEDRSGRDTDTQYF
NA NA TRBJ1-6 TRBV24-1 CATSDRDSPLHF
NA TRBD2 TRBJ2-5 TRBV4-1 CASSRSSGRRETQYF
many TRBD1 TRBJ2-7 TRBV27 CASSSRPEGAEQYF
many NA TRBJ1-6 TRBV6-5 CASRDTGNSPLHF
NA TRBD2 TRBJ2-5 TRBV10-3 CATQGLVEETQYF
NA NA TRBJ2-5 TRBV7-9 CASSFRQAQGETQYF
NA TRBD1 TRBJ1-1 TRBV28 CASSSGTGAPNTEAFF
few NA TRBJ1-2 TRBV12-3/TRBV12-4 CASSRTGFYGYTF
few NA TRBJ2-1 TRBV5-6 CASSFLEGGAYNEQFF
NA NA TRBJ2-3 TRBV6-5 CASSRDRDGGDTQYF
few TRBD1 TRBJ2-7 TRBV6-1 CASSEPPGTGGYEQYF
NA NA TRBJ2-4 TRBV7-6 CASSLVSGMAKNIQYF
few TRBD2 TRBJ2-5 TRBV5-1 CASSLGSMSGRETQYF
once TRBD2 TRBJ2-5 TRBV29-1 CSVGLAEAMGTQYF
NA TRBD2 TRBJ2-7 TRBV10-1 CASSESGLAGVEQYF